This record concerns one T cell receptor (beta chain) sequence. Antigen: not known. TCRdb reprocessed the 5' RACE reads via MiXCR and lists one record per CDR3 protein. Found here are approximately 100,000 distinct CDR3 sequences, 24% of them singletons; the top ten hold more than 9%. The data belong to a study of CD8 T cells in ankylosing spondylitis. The CDR3 length is 16 residues. The V end was cut by 1 base, the J end by 6 bases, with 16 bases between. The germline CDR1 and CDR2 sequences are LGHDT and YNNKEL (reference sequence). Study results and limitations: Characteristic, it appeared, of ankylosing spondylitis blood was a TCR beta motif of fewer than 10 highly homologous variants. Clones linked to disease were reported to show significant enrichment in matched ankylosing spondylitis synovial fluid. Earlier studies detected some motif variants in reactive arthritis synovial fluid and blood. Disease-linked clones had a CD8+ phenotype and relatively low frequency in peripheral blood.

The clonotype comes from a male donor with ankylosing spondylitis. The chain couples TRBV3-1 to TRBJ2-1, with D perhaps matching TRBD2 (6 bases). The sequencing sample was made of synovial fluid, either unsorted or a sorted T cell fraction (not recorded which). The CDR3 DNA reads as TGTGCCAGCAGCCAAGCCGGTCGACCCGGGGGCAATGAGCAGTTCTTC. This sequence encodes CASSQAGRPGGNEQFF.